Detailed here is one TCR beta chain. What it binds is not known. The data originate from a study of cytomegalovirus exposure and HLA in healthy donors. Study context: Drawn from HLA-typed donors, 80 million to 95 million unique TCRs were held in an early data release. Study-level results: Across donors, presence/absence analyses took sequencing depth to be roughly uniform.

A multiplex PCR was run with 60 Vbeta primers and 13 Jbeta primers. The data were produced by immunoSEQ multiplex PCR, yet TCRdb's version contains in-frame clones alone and is incomplete. Of 310,000 or so clones listed, approximately 90% are singletons. The ends were cut back, 6 bases at V and 6 bases at J, with 12 bases in the middle. CDR1 and CDR2 from the germline V gene are MNHNS and SASEGT. The CDR3 spans 12 residues. The sequenced material came from PBMCs. The chain has TRBV6-1 and TRBJ2-7, with D maybe TRBD2 (5 bases). This receptor was obtained from a woman under 30 in good health and CMV-seronegative. CDR3 region: CASRTSRGEQYF. CDR3 sequence (DNA): TGTGCCAGCAGAACCTCTCGGGGCGAGCAGTACTTC.